The 22 T cell receptor beta chains below all came from one sample that was sequenced in a study of blood T cell repertoires in COVID-19. Data came from immunoSEQ multiplex PCR; TCRdb stores just in-frame clones and leaves some out. The repertoire has roughly 230,000 clones, roughly nine tenths of them found once; the top ten carry 4% to 5%. Sample: peripheral blood. The receptors come from a woman aged 35 to 49 who had recovered from COVID-19.

The genes are TRBV27 and TRBJ1-3, with unresolved D. The CDR3 spans 15 residues. CDR1 and CDR2 (germline): MNHEY, SMNVEV (reference sequence). The ends were cut back, 0 bases at V and 2 bases at J, with 8 bases in the middle. The CDR3, as DNA: TGTGCCAGCAGTTTATCTGCCGGGGCTGGAAACACCATATATTTT. Translation: CASSLSAGAGNTIYF.

This clone appeared a few times. The same CDR3 can be traced to other DNA sequences in this sample. The gene calls are TRBV2 and TRBJ1-5, with a possible D match to TRBD1 (6 bases). V shed 5 bases and J shed 5 bases, with 10 bases lying between them. CDR3 length: 13 residues. Germline lookup yields CDR1 SNHLY and CDR2 FYNNEI. The CDR3 sequence is CASSPEGDQPQHF. The CDR3 coding sequence is TGTGCCAGCAGTCCTGAGGGGGATCAGCCCCAGCATTTT.

The genes are TRBV28 and TRBJ2-6, with a weak D call TRBD1 (5 bases). Germline lookup yields CDR1 MDHEN and CDR2 SYDVKM. Trimming removed 10 bases at V and 0 bases at J, with 10 bases between. The CDR3 sequence is 14 residues long. The CDR3 protein is CAIETDSGANVLTF. DNA of the CDR3: TGTGCCATCGAGACAGACTCTGGGGCCAACGTCCTGACTTTC.

The chain links TRBV7-3 to TRBJ1-2; 9 bases match TRBD1. The CDR3 has 13 residues. Per the germline V gene, CDR1 is SGHTA and CDR2 is FQGTGA. J was trimmed by 7 bases and V by 2 bases; bases with no gene match: 2. DNA of the CDR3: TGTGCCAGCAGCTTATCGACAGGGGGTGGCTACACCTTC. Its protein is CASSLSTGGGYTF.

The V call is TRBV3-1 (or the pseudogene TRBV3-2), the J call TRBJ2-2; D gene unclear. V lost 1 base to trimming and J lost 2 bases, with 5 bases between them. There are 14 residues in the CDR3. Germline lookup yields CDR1 LGHDT and CDR2 YNNKEL (reference sequence). CDR3: CASSQARNTGELFF. The CDR3 DNA sequence: TGTGCCAGCAGCCAAGCCAGAAACACCGGGGAGCTGTTTTTT.

The chain employs TRBV24-1 and TRBJ2-3; a weak D match, TRBD2 (5 bases). The CDR3 totals 12 residues. CDR1 is KGHDR, CDR2 SFDVKD, per germline. The germline V and J ends were trimmed by 3 bases and 8 bases, with 8 bases remaining between them. The CDR3 DNA sequence: TGTGCCACCAGTGATAGCGCGGGTACGCAGTATTTT. This encodes CATSDSAGTQYF.

The CDR3 DNA is TGTGCCAGCAGCCGAAACCGCAGGGATAAGCCCCAGCATTTT. This sequence encodes CASSRNRRDKPQHF. The rearrangement uses TRBV3-1 (or the pseudogene TRBV3-2) and TRBJ1-5; D might be TRBD1 (5 bases). The germline CDR1 and CDR2 sequences are LGHDT and YNNKEL (reference sequence). The CDR3 sequence is 14 residues long. The V gene lost 4 bases and the J gene lost 8 bases, with 15 bases spanning the gap.

For the CDR3, the DNA is TGTGCCAGCAGTTCACAGGGGGACACCGGGGAGCTGTTTTTT. This translates into CASSSQGDTGELFF. The genes are TRBV6-2 or TRBV6-3 and TRBJ2-2; 8 positions agree with TRBD1. The CDR3 consists of 14 residues. Germline lookup yields CDR1 MNHEY and CDR2 SVGEGT. Trimming removed 4 bases from V and 3 bases from J; junction bases left unmatched: 1.

The chain links TRBV11-2 to TRBJ2-7, with 7 bases lining up with TRBD2. Germline V CDR1 and CDR2: SGHAT, FQNNGV. The trim removed 5 bases at V and 0 bases at J, leaving 4 bases unmatched. This CDR3 has 14 residues. The CDR3 spells CASSRAGSSYEQYV. In DNA, the CDR3 is TGTGCCAGCAGCCGAGCGGGGAGCTCCTACGAGCAGTACGTC.

This chain uses TRBV7-2 with TRBJ2-5; D is possibly TRBD2 (5 bases). V lost 5 bases and J 0 bases, leaving 19 bases between the germline ends. Per the germline V gene, CDR1 is SGHTA and CDR2 is FQGNSA. This CDR3 comprises 17 residues. CDR3 region: CASSPSLGLLNQETQYF. The CDR3 DNA reads TGTGCCAGCAGCCCCTCTTTAGGACTGCTGAACCAAGAGACCCAGTACTTC.

This clone was seen more than once but under ten times. Additional DNA sequences in this sample encode the identical CDR3. The J gene is TRBJ1-1, the V gene TRBV27; maybe TRBD1 (6 bases). The germline CDR1 and CDR2 sequences are MNHEY and SMNVEV (reference sequence). The CDR3 sequence is 13 residues long. Trimming shortened V by 5 bases and J by 5 bases, and 12 bases separated the two germline ends. As DNA, the CDR3 is TGTGCCAGCAGTCATCTTAGGGGGACTGAAGCTTTCTTT. Translating it yields CASSHLRGTEAFF.

This sequence joins TRBV5-1 and TRBJ2-3; 7 nucleotides match TRBD2. There are 14 residues in the CDR3. The V gene's germline CDR1 is SGHRS and CDR2 YFSETQ. Trimming cost V 4 bases and J 3 bases; bases outside gene matches: 5. DNA for the CDR3: TGCGCCAGCAGCCCCGGACTAGATACAGATACGCAGTATTTT. This codes for CASSPGLDTDTQYF. Looking up the rest from reference TRBV5-1 and TRBJ2-3 gives the full variable domain: KAGVTQTPRYLIKTRGQQVTLSCSPISGHRSVSWYQQTPGQGLQFLFEYFSETQRNKGNFPGRFSGRQFSNSRSEMNVSTLELGDSALYLCASSPGLDTDTQYFGPGTRLTVL.

This rearrangement joins TRBV11-3 to TRBJ1-1; 10 bases map to TRBD1. Germline loops: CDR1 SGHNT, CDR2 YENEEA. This CDR3 has 14 amino acids. J gave up 4 bases and V 4 bases, and 3 bases lay outside the gene matches. CDR3 sequence reads: CASSSGTGVTEAFF. CDR3 in DNA: TGTGCCAGCAGCTCCGGGACAGGGGTCACTGAAGCTTTCTTT.

The chain is built from TRBV5-6 and TRBJ1-2, with D uncertain. The V end was cut by 7 bases, the J end by 0 bases, with 13 bases between. Germline lookup yields CDR1 SGHDT and CDR2 YYEEEE. The length of the CDR3 is 14 residues. The CDR3 DNA follows: TGTGCCAGCGCACCACGCCCTACTAACTATGGCTACACCTTC. This codes for CASAPRPTNYGYTF.

This clone was seen ten or more times. The J gene is TRBJ2-2, the V gene TRBV19; a possible D gene is TRBD1 (5 bases). The V gene lost 7 bases and the J gene lost 8 bases, with 20 bases spanning the gap. This CDR3 is built from 15 residues. Germline CDR1 and CDR2: LNHDA and SQIVND (reference sequence). CDR3 in amino acids: CASIDSLNMGGELFF. CDR3 bases: TGTGCCAGTATCGACAGCTTGAACATGGGGGGGGAGCTGTTTTTT.

The chain links TRBV29-1 to TRBJ1-2, with 9 bases that match TRBD1. This CDR3 has 14 amino acids. Germline V gene data show CDR1 as SQVTM and CDR2 as ANQGSEA. The V gene end was trimmed by 7 bases and the J gene end by 4 bases; junction bases not matched to a gene: 10. DNA for the CDR3: TGCAGCGCAAGCTTGGGACAGGGAGGCTATGGCTACACCTTC. Protein: CSASLGQGGYGYTF.

This sequence joins TRBV7-8 and TRBJ2-1; TRBD2 matches at 14 bases. CDR1 and CDR2 from the germline V gene are SGHVS and FQNEAQ. The CDR3 is 18 residues long. J lost 7 bases, V lost 3 bases, and 11 bases had no gene match. DNA of the CDR3: TGTGCCAGCAGCTTTGGACCCGGGACTAGCGGGAGAGTTAATGAGCAGTTCTTC. This encodes CASSFGPGTSGRVNEQFF.

There are a few counts of this clone. The CDR3 region is CASSGYRDSGANVLTF. The CDR3 DNA sequence: TGTGCCAGCAGTGGTTACAGGGACTCTGGGGCCAACGTCCTGACTTTC. The chain joins TRBV6-1 to TRBJ2-6, with D perhaps matching TRBD1 (6 bases). CDR3 length: 16 residues. CDR1 is MNHNS and CDR2 is SASEGT in the germline V gene. Trimming removed 4 bases from V and 0 bases from J, with 10 bases in between.

Only one count was recorded for this clone. V gene TRBV4-3 combines with J gene TRBJ1-4; D perhaps matches TRBD1 (6 bases). The V and J ends lost 1 base and 6 bases respectively, with 12 bases between them. Germline V CDR1 and CDR2: LGHNA, YSLEER. This CDR3 has 15 residues. The CDR3 region has the DNA TGCGCCAGCAGCCAAGGGTCGGCAGGGGATGAAAAACTGTTTTTT. This encodes CASSQGSAGDEKLFF.

This chain links TRBV20-1 with TRBJ2-5; 7 nucleotides agree with TRBD2. Germline assignment: CDR1 DFQATT and CDR2 SNEGSKA (reference sequence). CDR3 size: 14 residues. V was clipped by 3 bases and J by 3 bases; unmatched bases: 7. The CDR3 reads CSASFLAVEETQYF. In nucleotides, the CDR3 is TGCAGTGCTAGTTTTCTAGCGGTCGAAGAGACCCAGTACTTC.

J is TRBJ2-1 and V is TRBV12-2; the table assigns TRBD1, which was not confirmed against the DNA. TRBV12-2 is termed a pseudogene. This CDR3 has 15 amino acids. CDR3 region: CASRLDPTGVDEQFF. The CDR3, as DNA: TGTGCAAGTCGCCTAGACCCGACAGGGGTCGATGAGCAGTTCTTC.

This sequence joins TRBV19 and TRBJ2-1; D unclear. CDR1 is LNHDA and CDR2 is SQIVND in the germline V gene (reference sequence). This CDR3 has 12 residues. Deletions cut 5 bases from V and 5 bases from J, with 7 bases between. In nucleotides, the CDR3 is TGTGCCAGTAGTTCTAACCACAATGAGCAGTTCTTC. It yields the protein CASSSNHNEQFF.